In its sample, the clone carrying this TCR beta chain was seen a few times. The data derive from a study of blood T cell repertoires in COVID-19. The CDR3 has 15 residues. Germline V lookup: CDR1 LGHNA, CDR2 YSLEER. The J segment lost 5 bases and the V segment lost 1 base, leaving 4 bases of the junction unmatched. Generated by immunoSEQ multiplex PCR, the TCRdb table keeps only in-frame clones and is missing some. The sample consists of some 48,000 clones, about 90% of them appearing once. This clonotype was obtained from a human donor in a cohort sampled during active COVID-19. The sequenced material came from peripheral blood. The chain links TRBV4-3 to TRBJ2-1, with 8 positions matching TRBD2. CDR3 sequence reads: CASSQVAGINNEQFF. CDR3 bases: TGCGCCAGCAGCCAAGTAGCGGGAATCAACAATGAGCAGTTCTTC.